One TCR beta chain is described in this entry. Its antigen is not known. Second doses that came at about 4 or about 12 weeks were put together. These data originate in a study of T cell responses to AZD1222 COVID-19 vaccine. General study results and limits: At baseline, seropositivity was found in only six or seven AZD1222 recipients. Spike was spanned by vaccine-associated CD4 TCRs, with dominance at 160-218 and 743-854. Following two doses of AZD1222, Spike-specific TCR breadth and depth rose.

Germline lookup yields CDR1 SGHNT and CDR2 YYREEE (reference sequence). The CDR3 totals 14 residues. Trimming cost V 2 bases and J 5 bases; bases outside gene matches: 5. Profiled with immunoSEQ multiplex PCR; TCRdb holds only in-frame clones, not every one. The data contain roughly 96,000 clones, roughly 90% of them singletons. This sequence joins TRBV5-4 and TRBJ1-1; TRBD1 agrees at 8 bases. This specimen consisted of peripheral blood, obtained 28 days after the second AZD1222 dose. The clonotype originates from an adult who received the AZD1222 COVID-19 vaccine. CDR3 DNA sequence: TGTGCCAGCAGCTTTCAGGGGGCTGTGACTGAAGCTTTCTTT. This sequence encodes CASSFQGAVTEAFF.